Following are 17 T cell receptor beta chains from one sample sequenced in a study of blood T cell repertoires in COVID-19. Assay used: immunoSEQ multiplex PCR; TCRdb lists only in-frame clones, some missing. The sample includes under 200,000 clones, about 80% of them seen just once. The sequencing input was peripheral blood. The receptor set was obtained from a woman in her sixties with COVID-19, enrolled during active disease.

This clone was observed a few times. V is TRBV18 and J is TRBJ1-5; TRBD1 agrees at 7 bases. Germline V gene lookup returns CDR1 KGHSH and CDR2 LQKENI. J lost 2 bases, V lost 4 bases, and 11 bases had no gene match. This CDR3 region has 17 residues. CDR3 nucleotide sequence: TGTGCCAGCTCACTTACCCCAGGGGGAAAAGGCAATCAGCCCCAGCATTTT. This gives the protein CASSLTPGGKGNQPQHF.

This clone was counted only a few times. The rearrangement uses TRBV11-3 and TRBJ2-1, with D perhaps TRBD2 (6 bases). V dropped 9 bases and J dropped 7 bases, with 16 bases sitting between them. Germline V gives CDR1 SGHNT, CDR2 YENEEA. The CDR3 length is 13 residues. The CDR3 nucleotides read TGTGCCAGGACTAGAACCTTTAAGAATGAGCAGTTCTTC. This sequence encodes CARTRTFKNEQFF.

The V gene is TRBV29-1, the J gene TRBJ2-7; D remains unclear. The germline V gene has CDR1 SQVTM and CDR2 ANQGSEA. V lost 4 bases to trimming and J lost 1 base, with 8 bases between them. There are 12 residues in the CDR3. The CDR3 DNA is TGCAGCGTTGGGGCAGTTTCCTACGAGCAGTACTTC. Translation gives CSVGAVSYEQYF.

The chain recombines TRBV2 with TRBJ2-1, with 7 bases that match TRBD2. V shed 2 bases and J 0 bases; nucleotides not matched to a gene: 10. The CDR3 sequence is 18 residues long. CDR1 SNHLY and CDR2 FYNNEI come from the germline V gene. Written as DNA, the CDR3 is TGTGCCAGCAGTGAAAGGGGAGGGCCCTCCAGCTCCTACAATGAGCAGTTCTTC. Its translation is CASSERGGPSSSYNEQFF.

The V gene is TRBV9, the J gene TRBJ1-4; TRBD1 aligns across 10 bases. The CDR3 runs 15 residues. Germline assignment: CDR1 SGDLS and CDR2 YYNGEE. Losses at the gene ends were 0 bases for V and 14 bases for J; bases not matched to a gene: 10. Here the CDR3 DNA reads TGTGCCAGCAGCGTAGGAGTGACAGGGGGCGAAAGCCTGTTTTTT. Translation: CASSVGVTGGESLFF.

This chain joins TRBV9 and TRBJ1-1; a weak D match, TRBD1 (6 bases). The CDR3 length is 15 residues. CDR1 and CDR2 (germline): SGDLS, YYNGEE. The V gene lost 6 bases and the J gene lost 1 base, with 16 bases spanning the gap. The CDR3 loop reads CASKGEGKENTEAFF. The CDR3 region has the DNA TGTGCCAGCAAGGGGGAGGGAAAGGAGAACACTGAAGCTTTCTTT.

The chain carries TRBV27 and TRBJ2-2, with 9 bases that match TRBD1. There are 15 residues in the CDR3. Germline V gives CDR1 MNHEY, CDR2 SMNVEV (reference sequence). The J segment lost 6 bases and the V segment lost 1 base, leaving 3 bases of the junction unmatched. The CDR3 coding sequence is TGTGCCAGCAGTTTATGGACAGGGGTGGCCGGGGAGCTGTTTTTT. It codes for CASSLWTGVAGELFF.

The V and J genes are TRBV6-2 or TRBV6-3 and TRBJ1-5; D may be TRBD1 (5 bases). Deletions cut 5 bases from V and 3 bases from J, with 14 bases between. Per the germline V gene, CDR1 is MNHEY and CDR2 is SVGEGT. The CDR3 consists of 15 residues. Here the CDR3 reads CASSNLRATNQPQHF. CDR3 nucleotides: TGTGCCAGCAGTAATCTCAGGGCTACCAATCAGCCCCAGCATTTT.

The CDR3 coding sequence is TGTGCCAGCAGCCAAGATCTGAGAAGGGGGAACGAGCAGTACTTC. This translates into CASSQDLRRGNEQYF. The chain employs TRBV3-1 (or the pseudogene TRBV3-2) and TRBJ2-7, with D maybe TRBD1 (6 bases). V dropped 0 bases and J dropped 5 bases, with 14 bases sitting between them. Germline loops: CDR1 LGHDT, CDR2 YNNKEL (reference sequence). The CDR3 is 15 residues long.

The genes are TRBV6-5 and TRBJ1-4; the match to TRBD1 covers 9 bases. The CDR3 length is 14 residues. V lost 6 bases to trimming and J lost 5 bases; unmatched junction nucleotides: 4. Per germline, CDR1 MNHEY and CDR2 SVGAGI. The CDR3 region is CASRNGQGNEKLFF. As DNA, the CDR3 is TGTGCCAGCAGGAATGGACAGGGGAATGAAAAACTGTTTTTT.

V and J are TRBV9 and TRBJ2-1; D is perhaps TRBD2 (5 bases). The ends were cut back, 0 bases at V and 10 bases at J, with 11 bases in the middle. CDR1 and CDR2 from the germline V gene are SGDLS and YYNGEE. The CDR3 runs 13 residues. In DNA, the CDR3 is TGTGCCAGCAGCGTAGTAACGGGGATAGAGCAGTTCTTC. Its protein is CASSVVTGIEQFF.

Details on this clone: The germline gene is not matched at one end of the junction; a read error may be the cause. The rearrangement uses TRBV2 and TRBJ1-5; TRBD1 agrees at 7 bases. Germline values: CDR1 SNHLY, CDR2 FYNNEI. The CDR3 spans 15 residues. The CDR3 nucleotides are TGTGCCAGCAGTGCGGGACAGTCTAGCATTCAGCCCCAGCATTTT. Translation: CASSAGQSSIQPQHF.

The DNA for the CDR3 is TGTGCCAGCAGCTTAGAGGCGGTCACGGGGAACTATGGCTACACCTTC. This codes for CASSLEAVTGNYGYTF. V gene TRBV7-8 combines with J gene TRBJ1-2, with D unresolved. Trimming left V 1 base short and J 2 bases short, with 14 bases between. CDR1 and CDR2 from the germline V gene are SGHVS and FQNEAQ. The CDR3 is made up of 16 amino acids.

This clone was seen a single time. V and J are TRBV11-2 and TRBJ1-1, with a possible D match to TRBD1 (5 bases). Germline CDR1 SGHAT, CDR2 FQNNGV. The CDR3 is 16 amino acids. Between the trimmed V and J ends, which lost 5 bases and 2 bases, there was a span of 18 bases. This CDR3 reads CASSPGGRSSNTEAFF. CDR3 coding DNA: TGTGCCAGCAGCCCCGGGGGACGGTCTAGCAACACTGAAGCTTTCTTT. Together with reference TRBV11-2 and TRBJ1-1, the CDR3 gives the full variable domain: EAGVAQSPRYKIIEKRQSVAFWCNPISGHATLYWYQQILGQGPKLLIQFQNNGVVDDSQLPKDRFSAERLKGVDSTLKIQPAKLEDSAVYLCASSPGGRSSNTEAFFGQGTRLTVV.

The chain couples TRBV5-1 to TRBJ1-6, with 7 positions matching TRBD1. V shed 5 bases, J shed 10 bases, and the junction held 12 bases outside the gene matches. The CDR3 covers 15 residues. Germline CDR1 is SGHRS and CDR2 is YFSETQ. CDR3 amino acids: CASRPSRGHDSPLHF. DNA for the CDR3: TGCGCCAGCAGACCGTCAAGGGGGCATGACTCACCCCTCCACTTT.

The chain is built from TRBV6-2 or TRBV6-3 and TRBJ1-2; possibly TRBD1 for D (5 bases). Trimming took off 2 bases at V and 11 bases at J, with 12 bases between the two ends. Germline V lookup: CDR1 MNHEY, CDR2 SVGEGT. There are 12 residues in the CDR3. The CDR3 loop reads CASSYQGSVYTF. CDR3 nucleotides: TGTGCCAGCAGTTACCAGGGCTCGGTTTACACCTTC.

Concerning this clone: The junction does not match germline at one end; this may be a read error. The chain combines TRBV29-1 with TRBJ2-5; weak D call: TRBD2 (6 bases). The CDR3 is 12 residues long. CDR1 SQVTM and CDR2 ANQGSEA come from the germline V gene. The CDR3 DNA follows: TGCAGCATTGACGGGGGCCAAGAGACCCAGTACTTC. The encoded protein is CSIDGGQETQYF.